This T cell receptor (beta chain) appears in the sequencing data of a study of OX40 agonist ivuxolimab in advanced cancers. On the study more broadly: Among those enrolled, mean age was roughly 55 years (range 23 to 79) and 75% to 85% were male.

The CDR3 runs 16 residues. Findings of the study overall: Researchers did not determine the expanded peripheral T cells' antigen specificity.

Method: immunoSEQ multiplex PCR; TCRdb's copy keeps in-frame clones and lacks some. The data contain 20,000 to 25,000 clones, 80% to 90% of them singletons. To note about this clone: Its antigen is undetermined.

The V call is TRBV21-1, the J call TRBJ2-1. TRBV21-1 is shown as a pseudogene. Specimen: CD4+ or CD8+ T cells sorted from blood, collected in a trial of the OX40 agonist ivuxolimab. This clonotype was obtained from an adult with an advanced solid tumor such as melanoma, head and neck, liver or kidney cancer. CDR3 in amino acids: CASSKVGACSYNEQFF. The CDR3 DNA reads as TGTGCCAGCAGCAAAGTCGGGGCCTGCTCCTACAATGAGCAGTTCTTC.